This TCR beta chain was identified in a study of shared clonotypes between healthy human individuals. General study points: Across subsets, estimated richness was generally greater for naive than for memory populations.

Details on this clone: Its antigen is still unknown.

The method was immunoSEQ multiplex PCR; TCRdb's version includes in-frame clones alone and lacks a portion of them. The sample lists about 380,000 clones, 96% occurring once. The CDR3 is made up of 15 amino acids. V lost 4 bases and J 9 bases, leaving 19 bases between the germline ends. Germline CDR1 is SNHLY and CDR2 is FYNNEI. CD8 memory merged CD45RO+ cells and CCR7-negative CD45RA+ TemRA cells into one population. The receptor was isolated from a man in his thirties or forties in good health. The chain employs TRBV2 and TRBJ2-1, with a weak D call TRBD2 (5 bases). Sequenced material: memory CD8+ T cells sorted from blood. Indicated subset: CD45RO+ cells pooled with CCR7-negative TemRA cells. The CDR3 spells CASSVEGVVLFEQFF. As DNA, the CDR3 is TGTGCCAGCAGTGTTGAGGGAGTAGTGCTTTTTGAGCAGTTCTTC.